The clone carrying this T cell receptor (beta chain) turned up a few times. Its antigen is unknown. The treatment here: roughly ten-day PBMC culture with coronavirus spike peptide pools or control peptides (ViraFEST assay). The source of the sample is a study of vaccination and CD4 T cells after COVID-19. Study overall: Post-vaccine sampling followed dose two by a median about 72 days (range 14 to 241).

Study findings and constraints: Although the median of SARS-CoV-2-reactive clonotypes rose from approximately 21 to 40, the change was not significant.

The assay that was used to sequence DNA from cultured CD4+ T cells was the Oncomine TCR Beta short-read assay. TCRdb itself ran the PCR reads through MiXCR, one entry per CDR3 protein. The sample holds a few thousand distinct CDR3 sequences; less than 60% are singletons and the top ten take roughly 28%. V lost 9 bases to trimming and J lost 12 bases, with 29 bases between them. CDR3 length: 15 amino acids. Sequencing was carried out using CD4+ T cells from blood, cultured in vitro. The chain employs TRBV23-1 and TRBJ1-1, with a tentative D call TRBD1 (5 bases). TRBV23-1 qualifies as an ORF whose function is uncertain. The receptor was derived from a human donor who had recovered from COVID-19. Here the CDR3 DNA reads TGCGCCAGGGGAGTCGATCCTGAGGGACCGCTTTTGACTTTCTTT. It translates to CARGVDPEGPLLTFF.